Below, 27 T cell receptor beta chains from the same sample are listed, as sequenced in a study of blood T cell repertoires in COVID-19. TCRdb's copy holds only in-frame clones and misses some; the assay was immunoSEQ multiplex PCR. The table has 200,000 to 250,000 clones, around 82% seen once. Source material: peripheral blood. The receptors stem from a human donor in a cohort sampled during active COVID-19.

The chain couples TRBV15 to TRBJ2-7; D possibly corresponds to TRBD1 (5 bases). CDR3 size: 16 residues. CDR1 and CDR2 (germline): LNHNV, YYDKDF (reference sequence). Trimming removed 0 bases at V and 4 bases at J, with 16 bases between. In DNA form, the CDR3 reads TGTGCCACCAGCAGAGATAAAGCCAGGGTAGGGTACGAGCAGTACTTC. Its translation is CATSRDKARVGYEQYF.

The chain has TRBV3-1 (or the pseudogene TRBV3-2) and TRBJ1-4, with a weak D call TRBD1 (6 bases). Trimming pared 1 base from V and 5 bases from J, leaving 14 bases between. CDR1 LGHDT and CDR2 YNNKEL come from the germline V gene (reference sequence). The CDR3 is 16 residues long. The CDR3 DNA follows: TGTGCCAGCAGCCAAGTTCTACAGGGCCACAATGAAAAACTGTTTTTT. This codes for CASSQVLQGHNEKLFF.

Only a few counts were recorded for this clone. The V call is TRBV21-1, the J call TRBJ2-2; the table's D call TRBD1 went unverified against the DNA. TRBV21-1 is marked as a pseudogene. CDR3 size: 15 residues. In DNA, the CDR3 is TGTGCCAGCAGCAAGGGACAGGGGAACACCGGGGAGCTGTTTTTT. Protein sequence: CASSKGQGNTGELFF.

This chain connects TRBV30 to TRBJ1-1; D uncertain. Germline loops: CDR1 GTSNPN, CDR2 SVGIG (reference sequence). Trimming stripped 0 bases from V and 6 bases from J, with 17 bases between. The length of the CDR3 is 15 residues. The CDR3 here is CAWSVRDPFLPEAFF. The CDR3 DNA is TGTGCCTGGAGTGTGAGGGATCCGTTCCTCCCTGAAGCTTTCTTT.

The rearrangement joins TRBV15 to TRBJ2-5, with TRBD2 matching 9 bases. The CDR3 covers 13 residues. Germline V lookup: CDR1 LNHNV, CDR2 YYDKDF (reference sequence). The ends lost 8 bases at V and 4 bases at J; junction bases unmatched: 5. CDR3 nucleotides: TGTGCCACCCAGCGGGAGGTCGCAGAGACCCAGTACTTC. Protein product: CATQREVAETQYF.

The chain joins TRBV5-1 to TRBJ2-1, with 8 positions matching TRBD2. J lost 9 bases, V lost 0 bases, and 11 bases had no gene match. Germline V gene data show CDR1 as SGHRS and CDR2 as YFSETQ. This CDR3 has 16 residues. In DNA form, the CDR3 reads TGCGCCAGCAGCTTGGTCTTTACCTCGAGCGGGGGTGAGCAGTTCTTC. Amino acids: CASSLVFTSSGGEQFF.

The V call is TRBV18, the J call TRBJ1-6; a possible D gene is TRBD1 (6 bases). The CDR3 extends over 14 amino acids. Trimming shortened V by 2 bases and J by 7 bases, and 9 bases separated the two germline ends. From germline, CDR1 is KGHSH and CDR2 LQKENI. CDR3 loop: CASSPSGQNSPLHF. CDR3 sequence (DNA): TGTGCCAGCTCACCATCAGGACAGAATTCACCCCTCCACTTT. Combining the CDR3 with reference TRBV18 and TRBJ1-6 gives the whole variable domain NAGVMQNPRHLVRRRGQEARLRCSPMKGHSHVYWYRQLPEEGLKFMVYLQKENIIDESGMPKERFSAEFPKEGPSILRIQQVVRGDSAAYFCASSPSGQNSPLHFGNGTRLTVT.

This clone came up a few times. CDR3 region: CASSGGTGPGANVLTF. CDR3 nucleotides: TGTGCCAGCAGTGGGGGGACAGGGCCTGGGGCCAACGTCCTGACTTTC. The chain has TRBV6-1 and TRBJ2-6, with TRBD1 identical over 9 bases. Per the germline V gene, CDR1 is MNHNS and CDR2 is SASEGT. This CDR3 comprises 16 residues. V was pared by 4 bases and J by 2 bases, with 3 bases of the junction left unmatched.

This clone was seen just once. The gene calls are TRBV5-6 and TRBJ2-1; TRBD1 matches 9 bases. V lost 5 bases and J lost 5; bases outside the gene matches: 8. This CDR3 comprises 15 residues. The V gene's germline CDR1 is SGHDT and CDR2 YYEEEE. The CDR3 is CASRRDRGSHNEQFF. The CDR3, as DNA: TGTGCCAGCAGACGAGACAGGGGGTCCCACAATGAGCAGTTCTTC.

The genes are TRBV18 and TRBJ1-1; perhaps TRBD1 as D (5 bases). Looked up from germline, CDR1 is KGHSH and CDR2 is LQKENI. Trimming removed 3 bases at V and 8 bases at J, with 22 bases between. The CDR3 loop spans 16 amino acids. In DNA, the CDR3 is TGTGCCAGCTCACCGGGGATTAATCAGGGTATCGGAGAAGCTTTCTTT. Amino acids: CASSPGINQGIGEAFF.

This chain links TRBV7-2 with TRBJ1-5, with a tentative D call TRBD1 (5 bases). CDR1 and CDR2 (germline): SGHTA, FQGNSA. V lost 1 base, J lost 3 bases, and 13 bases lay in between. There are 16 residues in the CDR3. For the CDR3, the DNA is TGTGCCAGCAGCTTAGAGGGTCCGGGGGTCAATCAGCCCCAGCATTTT. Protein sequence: CASSLEGPGVNQPQHF.

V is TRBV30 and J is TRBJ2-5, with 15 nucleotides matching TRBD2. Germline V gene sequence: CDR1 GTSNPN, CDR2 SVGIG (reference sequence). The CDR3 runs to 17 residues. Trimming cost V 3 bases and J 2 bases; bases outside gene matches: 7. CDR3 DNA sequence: TGTGCCTGGAGCGCCGGGACTAGCGGGGGGTATCAAGAGACCCAGTACTTC. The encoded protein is CAWSAGTSGGYQETQYF.

The CDR3 DNA reads TGTGCCAGCAGTCCCCTTGTGACGGAGCGGTTCAGTTCCGAGCAGTACTTC. It yields the protein CASSPLVTERFSSEQYF. The genes are TRBV27 and TRBJ2-7, with D perhaps matching TRBD2 (5 bases). With 5 bases removed from V and 6 bases from J, the gap between germline ends came to 26 bases. CDR3 size: 17 residues. Germline V gene data show CDR1 as MNHEY and CDR2 as SMNVEV (reference sequence).

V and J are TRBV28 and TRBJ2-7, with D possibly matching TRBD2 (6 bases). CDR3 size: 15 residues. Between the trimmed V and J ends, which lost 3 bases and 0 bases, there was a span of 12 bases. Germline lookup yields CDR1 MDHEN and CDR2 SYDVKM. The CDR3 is CASSFSSGYSYEQYF. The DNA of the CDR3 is TGTGCCAGCAGTTTTTCCAGCGGGTACTCCTACGAGCAGTACTTC. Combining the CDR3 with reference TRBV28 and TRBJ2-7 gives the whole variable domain DVKVTQSSRYLVKRTGEKVFLECVQDMDHENMFWYRQDPGLGLRLIYFSYDVKMKEKGDIPEGYSVSREKKERFSLILESASTNQTSMYLCASSFSSGYSYEQYFGPGTRLTVT.

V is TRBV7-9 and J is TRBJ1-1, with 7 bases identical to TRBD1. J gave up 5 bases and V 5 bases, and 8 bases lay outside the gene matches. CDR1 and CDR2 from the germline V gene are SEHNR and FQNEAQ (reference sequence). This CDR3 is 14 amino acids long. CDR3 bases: TGTGCCAGCAGCAGAACACAGGGGACGACTGAAGCTTTCTTT. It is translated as CASSRTQGTTEAFF. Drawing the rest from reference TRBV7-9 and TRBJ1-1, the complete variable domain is DTGVSQNPRHKITKRGQNVTFRCDPISEHNRLYWYRQTLGQGPEFLTYFQNEAQLEKSRLLSDRFSAERPKGSFSTLEIQRTEQGDSAMYLCASSRTQGTTEAFFGQGTRLTVV.

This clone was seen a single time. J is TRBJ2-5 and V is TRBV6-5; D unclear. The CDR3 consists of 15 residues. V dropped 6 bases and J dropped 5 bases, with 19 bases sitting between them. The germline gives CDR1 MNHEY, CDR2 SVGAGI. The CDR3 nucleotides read TGTGCCAGCAGCCCCACGTGGGCCCGGTCGGAGACCCAGTACTTC. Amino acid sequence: CASSPTWARSETQYF.

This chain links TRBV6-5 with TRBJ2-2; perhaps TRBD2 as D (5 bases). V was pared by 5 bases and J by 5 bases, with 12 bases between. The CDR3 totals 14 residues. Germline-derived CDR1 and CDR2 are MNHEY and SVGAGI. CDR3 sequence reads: CASSPGWRTGELFF. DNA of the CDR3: TGTGCCAGCAGTCCGGGGTGGCGGACCGGGGAGCTGTTTTTT.

CDR3 residues: CASLTSGTSGTEQYF. CDR3 sequence (DNA): TGTGCCAGCTTGACCTCCGGGACTAGCGGGACCGAGCAGTACTTC. The rearrangement links TRBV28 to TRBJ2-7; 13 bases are a match to TRBD2. The CDR3 contains 15 residues. The germline V gene has CDR1 MDHEN and CDR2 SYDVKM. V shed 8 bases and J 6 bases; nucleotides not matched to a gene: 10. Complete variable domain (other parts from reference TRBV28 and TRBJ2-7): DVKVTQSSRYLVKRTGEKVFLECVQDMDHENMFWYRQDPGLGLRLIYFSYDVKMKEKGDIPEGYSVSREKKERFSLILESASTNQTSMYLCASLTSGTSGTEQYFGPGTRLTVT.

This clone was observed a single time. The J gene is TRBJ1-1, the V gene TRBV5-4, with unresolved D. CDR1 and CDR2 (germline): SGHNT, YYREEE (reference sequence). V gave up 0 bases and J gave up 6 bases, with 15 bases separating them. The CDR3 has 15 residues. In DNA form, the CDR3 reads TGTGCCAGCAGCTTGGAGGCTACGGGAATTTCTGAAGCTTTCTTT. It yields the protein CASSLEATGISEAFF. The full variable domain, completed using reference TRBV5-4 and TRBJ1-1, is ETGVTQSPTHLIKTRGQQVTLRCSSQSGHNTVSWYQQALGQGPQFIFQYYREEENGRGNFPPRFSGLQFPNYSSELNVNALELDDSALYLCASSLEATGISEAFFGQGTRLTVV.

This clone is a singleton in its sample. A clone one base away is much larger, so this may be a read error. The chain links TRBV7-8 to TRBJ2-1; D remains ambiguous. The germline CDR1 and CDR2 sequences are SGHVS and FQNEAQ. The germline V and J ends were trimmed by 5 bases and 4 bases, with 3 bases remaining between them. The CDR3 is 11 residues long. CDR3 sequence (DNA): TGTGCCAGCAGCCCGTACAATGAGCAGTTCTTC. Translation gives CASSPYNEQFF.

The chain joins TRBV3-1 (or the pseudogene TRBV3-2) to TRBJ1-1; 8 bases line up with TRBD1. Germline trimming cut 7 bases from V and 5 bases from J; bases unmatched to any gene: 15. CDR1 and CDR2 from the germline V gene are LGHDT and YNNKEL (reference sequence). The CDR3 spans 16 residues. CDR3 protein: CASTPGGTRMGTEAFF. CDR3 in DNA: TGTGCCAGCACCCCAGGGGGCACCCGGATGGGGACTGAAGCTTTCTTT.

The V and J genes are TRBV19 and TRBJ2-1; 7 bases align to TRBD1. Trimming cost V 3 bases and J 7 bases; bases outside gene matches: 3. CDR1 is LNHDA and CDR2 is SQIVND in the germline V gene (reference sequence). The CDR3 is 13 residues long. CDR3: CASSMTGPNEQFF. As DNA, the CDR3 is TGTGCCAGTAGTATGACAGGGCCGAATGAGCAGTTCTTC.

The CDR3 sequence is CASSQKLLSGRDGNEQFF. CDR3 nucleotides: TGTGCCAGCAGCCAAAAGTTGCTAAGCGGGAGGGACGGGAATGAGCAGTTCTTC. This rearrangement joins TRBV3-1 (or the pseudogene TRBV3-2) to TRBJ2-1, with 10 positions matching TRBD2. Germline V lookup: CDR1 LGHDT, CDR2 YNNKEL (reference sequence). J gave up 7 bases and V 2 bases, and 14 bases lay outside the gene matches. The CDR3 is made up of 18 amino acids.

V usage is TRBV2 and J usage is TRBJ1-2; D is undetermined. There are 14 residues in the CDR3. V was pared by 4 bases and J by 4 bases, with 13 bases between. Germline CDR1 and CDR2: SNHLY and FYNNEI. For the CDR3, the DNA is TGTGCCAGCAGTGCCCAACCGGGAAGCTATGGCTACACCTTC. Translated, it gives CASSAQPGSYGYTF.

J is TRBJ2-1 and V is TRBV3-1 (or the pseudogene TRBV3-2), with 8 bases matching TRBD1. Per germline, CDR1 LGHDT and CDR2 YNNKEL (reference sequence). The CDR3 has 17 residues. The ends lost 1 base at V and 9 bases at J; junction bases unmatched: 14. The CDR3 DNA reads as TGTGCCAGCAGCCAAGCTGCGATTGGGACAGGCACCATTGAGCAGTTCTTC. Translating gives CASSQAAIGTGTIEQFF.

The CDR3 DNA reads TGTGCCATCAGCCGGGACAGGGGAGAGAATAACATTCAGTACTTC. Translated: CAISRDRGENNIQYF. This chain links TRBV10-3 with TRBJ2-4, with 10 nucleotides matching TRBD1. Losses at the gene ends were 6 bases for V and 7 bases for J; bases not matched to a gene: 9. CDR3 size: 15 residues. Looked up from germline, CDR1 is ENHRY and CDR2 is SYGVKD.

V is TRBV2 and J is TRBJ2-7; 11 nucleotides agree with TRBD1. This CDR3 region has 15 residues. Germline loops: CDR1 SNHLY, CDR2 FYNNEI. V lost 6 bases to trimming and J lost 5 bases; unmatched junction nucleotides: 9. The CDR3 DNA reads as TGTGCCAGCAGCGATCGGGACAGGGGGGGTCACGAGCAGTACTTC. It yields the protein CASSDRDRGGHEQYF. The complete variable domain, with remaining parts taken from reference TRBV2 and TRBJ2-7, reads EPEVTQTPSHQVTQMGQEVILRCVPISNHLYFYWYRQILGQKVEFLVSFYNNEISEKSEIFDDQFSVERPDGSNFTLKIRSTKLEDSAMYFCASSDRDRGGHEQYFGPGTRLTVT.